The next 18 T cell receptor beta chains were all read from a single sample in a study of T-cell reconstitution after alpha-beta-depleted transplantation in children. TCRbeta library preparation incorporated unique molecular identifiers. One entry per CDR3 protein, called by TCRdb with MiXCR from the PCR reads. The sample lists 200,000 to 250,000 distinct CDR3 sequences, 8.5% to 10% occurring once. Sequenced here: PBMCs from the stem cell graft donor, sampled from the stem cell graft. The receptors here all came from a human donor who donated a stem cell graft to a child with acute lymphoblastic leukemia.

This clonotype was picked up many times. The rearrangement joins TRBV5-1 to TRBJ2-1; D is perhaps TRBD2 (5 bases). This CDR3 has 15 residues. Trimming stripped 4 bases from V and 9 bases from J, with 20 bases between. In germline, CDR1 is SGHRS, CDR2 YFSETQ. The CDR3 protein is CASSPRIGEGGEQFF. CDR3 nucleotide sequence: TGCGCCAGCAGCCCACGGATAGGCGAGGGCGGTGAGCAGTTCTTC.

This clonotype was recorded a few times. V gene TRBV30 combines with J gene TRBJ1-6, with D perhaps matching TRBD1 (6 bases). The V and J ends lost 4 bases and 4 bases respectively, with 14 bases between them. The CDR3 sequence is 15 residues long. Germline values: CDR1 GTSNPN, CDR2 SVGIG (reference sequence). The CDR3 sequence: CAWIKTGTYNSPLHF. In DNA, the CDR3 is TGTGCCTGGATTAAGACGGGGACATATAATTCACCCCTCCACTTT.

This clonotype came up many times. The gene calls are TRBV27 and TRBJ2-1; 7 bases map to TRBD1. Losses at the gene ends were 6 bases for V and 4 bases for J; bases not matched to a gene: 6. The CDR3 extends over 14 amino acids. The V gene's germline CDR1 is MNHEY and CDR2 SMNVEV (reference sequence). The CDR3 nucleotides read TGTGCCAGCAGGGGGACAGCCACATACAATGAGCAGTTCTTC. Amino acids: CASRGTATYNEQFF.

The V call is TRBV28, the J call TRBJ1-6; D is uncertain. V was pared by 5 bases and J by 7 bases, with 9 bases between. Germline values: CDR1 MDHEN, CDR2 SYDVKM. The CDR3 extends over 13 amino acids. CDR3 sequence reads: CASSPPGNSPLHF. The CDR3 DNA reads as TGTGCCAGCAGTCCCCCTGGGAATTCACCCCTCCACTTT.

The chain has TRBV20-1 and TRBJ2-7, with TRBD1 as a possible D gene (6 bases). The CDR3 has 13 amino acids. Germline V gene lookup returns CDR1 DFQATT and CDR2 SNEGSKA (reference sequence). Trimming pared 5 bases from V and 3 bases from J, leaving 14 bases between. CDR3 bases: TGCAGTGCTCGGCCGACAGGACGCTACGAGCAGTACTTC. It is translated as CSARPTGRYEQYF.

This clonotype has only a few counts. J is TRBJ1-1 and V is TRBV5-1; 7 bases fit TRBD1. The J segment lost 1 base and the V segment lost 4 bases, leaving 4 bases of the junction unmatched. CDR1 is SGHRS and CDR2 is YFSETQ in the germline V gene. The CDR3 consists of 14 residues. DNA for the CDR3: TGCGCCAGCAGCGTACAGGGGAGGAACACTGAAGCTTTCTTT. Encoded protein: CASSVQGRNTEAFF.

The chain is built from TRBV27 and TRBJ2-7, with 8 nucleotides matching TRBD2. V shed 5 bases, J shed 4 bases, and the junction held 10 bases outside the gene matches. CDR1 is MNHEY and CDR2 is SMNVEV in the germline V gene (reference sequence). The CDR3 runs 15 residues. CDR3 loop: CASSSHSSGGYEQYF. The CDR3 nucleotides read TGTGCCAGCAGTAGCCACTCCAGCGGGGGTTACGAGCAGTACTTC.

In regard to this clonotype: Being one base from a much bigger clone, this may be a read error. The rearrangement uses TRBV4-2 and TRBJ2-3; possible D gene TRBD1, 5 bases. CDR1 and CDR2 (germline): LGHNA, YNFKEQ. This CDR3 spans 16 amino acids. V was pared by 4 bases and J by 2 bases, with 16 bases between. DNA of the CDR3: TGTGCCAGCAGCCGAGATGAGGACATCTCCACAGATACGCAGTATTTT. Translated: CASSRDEDISTDTQYF.

This clonotype came up many times. The V call is TRBV12-3 or TRBV12-4, the J call TRBJ1-3; D perhaps matches TRBD1 (5 bases). This CDR3 comprises 13 residues. Trimming removed 3 bases from V and 7 bases from J, with 10 bases in between. The DNA of the CDR3 is TGTGCCAGCAGTTTGGGGGGTTCCAACACCATATATTTT. Translating gives CASSLGGSNTIYF.

The chain links TRBV6-1 to TRBJ1-5, with TRBD1 as a possible D gene (6 bases). The CDR3 runs 14 residues. CDR1 MNHNS and CDR2 SASEGT come from the germline V gene. Trimming pared 6 bases from V and 5 bases from J, leaving 14 bases between. CDR3 bases: TGTGCCAGCAGCGACGGACAGAAAGATCAGCCCCAGCATTTT. This gives the protein CASSDGQKDQPQHF.

This clonotype was seen more than once but under ten times. This chain links TRBV12-3 or TRBV12-4 with TRBJ1-2; TRBD1 matches 7 bases. The V segment lost 10 bases and the J segment 4 bases; nucleotides outside the gene matches: 12. The CDR3 length is 14 residues. The DNA for the CDR3 is TGTGCCACAAAAATTGAGGGGGCTGGCTATGGCTACACCTTC. It specifies CATKIEGAGYGYTF.

This clonotype was picked up many times. The V gene is TRBV5-6, the J gene TRBJ2-1; D remains unclear. V dropped 3 bases and J dropped 7 bases, with 11 bases sitting between them. Per germline, CDR1 SGHDT and CDR2 YYEEEE. This CDR3 contains 13 residues. This CDR3 is CASSSYRSNEQFF. The CDR3 DNA follows: TGTGCCAGCAGCTCGTACCGATCAAATGAGCAGTTCTTC.

This clonotype occurred a few times. The gene calls are TRBV7-9 and TRBJ2-7; TRBD1 matches 8 bases. The CDR3 contains 15 residues. Germline V CDR1 and CDR2: SEHNR, FQNEAQ (reference sequence). The V gene end was trimmed by 7 bases and the J gene end by 5 bases; junction bases not matched to a gene: 13. As DNA, the CDR3 is TGTGCCAGCACCTGGGGAAGGACAGGGTCCCACGAGCAGTACTTC. The encoded protein is CASTWGRTGSHEQYF.

This clonotype was observed at least ten times. The rearrangement links TRBV21-1 to TRBJ1-5; the table's D call TRBD1 went unverified against the DNA. TRBV21-1 is a documented pseudogene. The CDR3 has 15 amino acids. CDR3 protein: CASSKLNRGEKYQHF. The CDR3 nucleotides are TGTGCCAGCAGCAAATTAAACAGGGGCGAGAAATACCAGCATTTT.

The chain recombines TRBV29-1 with TRBJ2-4; 15 bases fit TRBD2. In germline, CDR1 is SQVTM, CDR2 ANQGSEA. The CDR3 is made up of 16 amino acids. V lost 6 bases to trimming and J lost 7 bases; unmatched junction nucleotides: 10. The DNA of the CDR3 is TGCAGCGTCGCCGGGACTAGCGGGGGGCCGGGGAACATTCAGTACTTC. As protein: CSVAGTSGGPGNIQYF.

The chain joins TRBV25-1 to TRBJ1-4; possibly TRBD1 for D (5 bases). The germline CDR1 and CDR2 sequences are MGHDK and SYGVNS. This CDR3 contains 17 residues. Trimming shortened V by 3 bases and J by 5 bases, and 19 bases separated the two germline ends. The CDR3 nucleotides are TGTGCCAGCAGTGATCTCTACTCGCGGGGGGAAAATGAAAAACTGTTTTTT. This translates into CASSDLYSRGENEKLFF. The entire variable domain, with the rest obtained from reference TRBV25-1 and TRBJ1-4, is as follows: EADIYQTPRYLVIGTGKKITLECSQTMGHDKMYWYQQDPGMELHLIHYSYGVNSTEKGDLSSESTVSRIRTEHFPLTLESARPSHTSQYLCASSDLYSRGENEKLFFGSGTQLSVL.

This clonotype was counted many times. The J gene is TRBJ2-7, the V gene TRBV3-1; D uncertain. Germline CDR1 and CDR2: LGHDT and YNNKEL (reference sequence). The CDR3 is 14 residues long. Deletions cut 0 bases from V and 2 bases from J, with 8 bases between. CDR3 residues: CASSQDPATYEQYF. CDR3 nucleotide sequence: TGTGCCAGCAGCCAAGACCCAGCCACCTACGAGCAGTACTTC.

The chain couples TRBV5-1 to TRBJ2-5; D might be TRBD1 (8 bases). Germline CDR1 is SGHRS and CDR2 is YFSETQ. Deletions cut 7 bases from V and 2 bases from J, with 18 bases between. The CDR3 sequence is 15 residues long. The CDR3 reads CASHISGTGQETQYF. The DNA for the CDR3 is TGCGCCAGCCATATAAGCGGGACAGGACAAGAGACCCAGTACTTC. The complete variable domain, with remaining parts taken from reference TRBV5-1 and TRBJ2-5, reads KAGVTQTPRYLIKTRGQQVTLSCSPISGHRSVSWYQQTPGQGLQFLFEYFSETQRNKGNFPGRFSGRQFSNSRSEMNVSTLELGDSALYLCASHISGTGQETQYFGPGTRLLVL.